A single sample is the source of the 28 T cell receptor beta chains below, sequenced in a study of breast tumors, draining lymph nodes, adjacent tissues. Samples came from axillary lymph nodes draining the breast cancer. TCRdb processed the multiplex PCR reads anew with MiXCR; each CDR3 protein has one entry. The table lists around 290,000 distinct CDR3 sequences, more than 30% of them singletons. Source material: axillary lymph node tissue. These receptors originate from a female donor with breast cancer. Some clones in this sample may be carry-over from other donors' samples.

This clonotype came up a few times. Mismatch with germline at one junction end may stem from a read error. In nucleotides, the CDR3 is TGTGCCAGCAGCTTAGGCGTAGCGGGTAAGACCTCCTACCATGAGCAGTTCTTC. Translation: CASSLGVAGKTSYHEQFF. The chain joins TRBV7-9 to TRBJ2-1; 7 nucleotides line up with TRBD2. The V gene's germline CDR1 is SEHNR and CDR2 FQNEAQ (reference sequence). The CDR3 sequence is 18 residues long. The complete variable domain, with remaining parts taken from reference TRBV7-9 and TRBJ2-1, reads DTGVSQNPRHKITKRGQNVTFRCDPISEHNRLYWYRQTLGQGPEFLTYFQNEAQLEKSRLLSDRFSAERPKGSFSTLEIQRTEQGDSAMYLCASSLGVAGKTSYHEQFFGPGTRLTVL.

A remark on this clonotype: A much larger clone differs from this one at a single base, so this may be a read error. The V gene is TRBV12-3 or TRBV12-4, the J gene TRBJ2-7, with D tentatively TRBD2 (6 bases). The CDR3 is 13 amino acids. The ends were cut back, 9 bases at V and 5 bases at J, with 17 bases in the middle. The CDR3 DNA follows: TGTGCCAGTAGACTAGTGGGAGGACACGAGCAGTACTTC. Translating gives CASRLVGGHEQYF.

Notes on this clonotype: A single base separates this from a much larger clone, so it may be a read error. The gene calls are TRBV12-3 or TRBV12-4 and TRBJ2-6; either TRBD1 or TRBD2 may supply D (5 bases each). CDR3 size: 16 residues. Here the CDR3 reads CASSLLGLAGATVLTF. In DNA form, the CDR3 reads TGTGCCAGCAGTTTACTCGGGCTAGCTGGGGCCACCGTCCTGACTTTC.

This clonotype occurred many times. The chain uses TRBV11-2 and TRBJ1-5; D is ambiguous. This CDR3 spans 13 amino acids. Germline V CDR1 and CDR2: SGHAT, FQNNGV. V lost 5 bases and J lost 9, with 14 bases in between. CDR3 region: CASSASREGPQHF. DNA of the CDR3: TGTGCCAGCAGCGCGAGCCGGGAGGGGCCCCAGCATTTT.

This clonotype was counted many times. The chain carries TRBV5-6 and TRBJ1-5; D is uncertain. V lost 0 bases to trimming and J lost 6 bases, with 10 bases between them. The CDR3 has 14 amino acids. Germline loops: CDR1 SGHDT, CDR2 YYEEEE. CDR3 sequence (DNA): TGTGCCAGCAGCTTGGGGGGTTCGCGTCAGCCCCAGCATTTT. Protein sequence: CASSLGGSRQPQHF. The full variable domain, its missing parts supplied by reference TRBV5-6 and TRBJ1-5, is DAGVTQSPTHLIKTRGQQVTLRCSPKSGHDTVSWYQQALGQGPQFIFQYYEEEERQRGNFPDRFSGHQFPNYSSELNVNALLLGDSALYLCASSLGGSRQPQHFGDGTRLSIL.

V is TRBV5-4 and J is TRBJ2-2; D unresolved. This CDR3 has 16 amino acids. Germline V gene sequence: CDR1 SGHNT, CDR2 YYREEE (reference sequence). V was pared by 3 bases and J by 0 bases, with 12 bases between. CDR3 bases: TGTGCCAGCAGCTCGACCCAGGATGCGAACACCGGGGAGCTGTTTTTT. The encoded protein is CASSSTQDANTGELFF.

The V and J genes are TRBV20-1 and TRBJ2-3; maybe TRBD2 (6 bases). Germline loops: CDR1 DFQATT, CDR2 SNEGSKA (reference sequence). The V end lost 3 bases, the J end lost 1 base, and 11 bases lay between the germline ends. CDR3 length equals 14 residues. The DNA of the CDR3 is TGCAGTGCTAGCAGGCCTAGCGGCACAGATACGCAGTATTTT. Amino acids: CSASRPSGTDTQYF.

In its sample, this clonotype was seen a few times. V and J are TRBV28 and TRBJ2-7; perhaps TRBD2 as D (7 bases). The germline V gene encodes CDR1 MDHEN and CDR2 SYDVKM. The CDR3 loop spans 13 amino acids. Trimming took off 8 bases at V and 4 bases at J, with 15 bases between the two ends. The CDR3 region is CASRPGGGYEQYF. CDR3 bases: TGTGCCAGCCGACCGGGGGGCGGGTACGAGCAGTACTTC.

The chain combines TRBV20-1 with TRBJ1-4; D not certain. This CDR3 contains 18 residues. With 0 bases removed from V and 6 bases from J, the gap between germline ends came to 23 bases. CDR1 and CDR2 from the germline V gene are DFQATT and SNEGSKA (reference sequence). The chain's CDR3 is CSARDRKRAGNGHEKLFF. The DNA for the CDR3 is TGCAGTGCTAGAGATCGCAAGCGGGCCGGCAATGGGCATGAAAAACTGTTTTTT.

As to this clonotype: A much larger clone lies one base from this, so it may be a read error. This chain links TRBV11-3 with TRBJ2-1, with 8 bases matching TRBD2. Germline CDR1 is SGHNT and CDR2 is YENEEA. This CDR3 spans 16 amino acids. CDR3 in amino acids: CASNLTSGGSYNEQFF. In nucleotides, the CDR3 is TGTGCCAGCAACTTAACTAGCGGAGGCTCCTACAATGAGCAGTTCTTC.

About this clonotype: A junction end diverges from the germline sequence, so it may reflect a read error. The CDR3 bases are TGTGCCAGCAGCCGCTCGAGGGACTACGAGCGGTACTTC. Translation gives CASSRSRDYERYF. The rearrangement uses TRBV3-1 and TRBJ2-7; 7 positions agree with TRBD2. The V gene's germline CDR1 is LGHDT and CDR2 YNNKEL (reference sequence). This CDR3 region has 13 residues.

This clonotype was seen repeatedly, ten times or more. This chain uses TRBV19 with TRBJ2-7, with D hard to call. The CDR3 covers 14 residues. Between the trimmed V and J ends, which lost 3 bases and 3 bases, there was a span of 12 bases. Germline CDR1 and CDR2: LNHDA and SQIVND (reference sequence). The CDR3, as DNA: TGTGCCAGTAGTATTGGATTGGGCCGCTACGAGCAGTACTTC. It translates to CASSIGLGRYEQYF.

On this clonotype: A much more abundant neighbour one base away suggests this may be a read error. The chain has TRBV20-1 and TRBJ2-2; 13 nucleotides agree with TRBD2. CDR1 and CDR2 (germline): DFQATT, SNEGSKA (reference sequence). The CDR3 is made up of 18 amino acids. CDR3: CSASAITSGRAGTAELFF. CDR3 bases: TGCAGTGCTAGCGCGATCACTAGCGGGAGGGCCGGCACCGCGGAGCTGTTTTTT.

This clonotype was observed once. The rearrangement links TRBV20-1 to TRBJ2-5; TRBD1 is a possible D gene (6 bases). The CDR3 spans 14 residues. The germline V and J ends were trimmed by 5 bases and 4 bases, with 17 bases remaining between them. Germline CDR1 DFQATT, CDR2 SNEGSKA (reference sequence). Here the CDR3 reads CSASGVFSLETQYF. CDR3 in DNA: TGCAGTGCTTCAGGGGTTTTTAGTTTAGAGACCCAGTACTTC.

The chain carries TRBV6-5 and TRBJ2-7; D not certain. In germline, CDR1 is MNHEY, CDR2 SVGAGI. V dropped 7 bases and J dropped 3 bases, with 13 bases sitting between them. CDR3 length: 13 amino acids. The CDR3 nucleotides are TGTGCCAGCACCCCCCGGGCTAGCTACGAGCAGTACTTC. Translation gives CASTPRASYEQYF.

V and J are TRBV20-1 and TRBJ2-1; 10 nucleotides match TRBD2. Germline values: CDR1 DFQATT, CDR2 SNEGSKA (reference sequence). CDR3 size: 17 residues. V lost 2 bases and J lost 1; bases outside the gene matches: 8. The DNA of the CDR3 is TGCAGTGCTAGACCCAGGACTAGCGGCTTATCCTACAATGAGCAGTTCTTC. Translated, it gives CSARPRTSGLSYNEQFF.

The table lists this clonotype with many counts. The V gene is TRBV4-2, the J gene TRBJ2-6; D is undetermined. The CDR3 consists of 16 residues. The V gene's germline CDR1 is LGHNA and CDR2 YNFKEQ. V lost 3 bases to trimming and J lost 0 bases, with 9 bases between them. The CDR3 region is CASSQLRVSGANVLTF. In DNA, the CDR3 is TGTGCCAGCAGCCAGCTTAGGGTCTCTGGGGCCAACGTCCTGACTTTC.

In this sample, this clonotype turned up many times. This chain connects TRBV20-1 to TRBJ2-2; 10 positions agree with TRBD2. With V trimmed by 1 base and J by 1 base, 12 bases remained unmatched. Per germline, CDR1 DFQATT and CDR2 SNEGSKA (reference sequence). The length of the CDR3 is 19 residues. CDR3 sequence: CSARVPSTSGAWNTGELFF. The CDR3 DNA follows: TGCAGTGCTAGAGTCCCCAGTACTAGCGGGGCTTGGAACACCGGGGAGCTGTTTTTT.

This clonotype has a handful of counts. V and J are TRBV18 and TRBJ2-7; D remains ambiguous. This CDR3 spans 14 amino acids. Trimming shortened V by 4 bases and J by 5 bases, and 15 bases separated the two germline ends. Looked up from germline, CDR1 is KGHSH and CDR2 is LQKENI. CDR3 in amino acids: CASSRREAGHEQYF. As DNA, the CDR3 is TGTGCCAGCTCACGCAGAGAAGCTGGTCACGAGCAGTACTTC.

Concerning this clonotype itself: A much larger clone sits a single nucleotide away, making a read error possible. This CDR3 is CASSYSLVSETQYF. DNA for the CDR3: TGTGCCAGCAGTTACTCTTTAGTGAGCGAGACCCAGTACTTC. The genes are TRBV6-5 and TRBJ2-5, with no clear D. The CDR3 sequence is 14 residues long. Per the germline V gene, CDR1 is MNHEY and CDR2 is SVGAGI. V was shortened by 0 bases and J by 5 bases, with 10 bases between the two germline ends.

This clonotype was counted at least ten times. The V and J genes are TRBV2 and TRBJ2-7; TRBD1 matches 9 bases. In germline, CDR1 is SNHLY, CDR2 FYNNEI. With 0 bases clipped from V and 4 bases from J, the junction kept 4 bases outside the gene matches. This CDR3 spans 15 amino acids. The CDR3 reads CASSEATGQGYEQYF. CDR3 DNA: TGTGCCAGCAGTGAAGCGACGGGACAGGGATACGAGCAGTACTTC.

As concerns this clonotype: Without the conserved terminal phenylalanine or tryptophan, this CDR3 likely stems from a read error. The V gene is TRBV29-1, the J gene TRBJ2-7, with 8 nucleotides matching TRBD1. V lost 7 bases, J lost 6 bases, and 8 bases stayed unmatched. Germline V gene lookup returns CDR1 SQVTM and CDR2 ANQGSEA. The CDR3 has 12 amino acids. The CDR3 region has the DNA TGCAGCGGACTGGGGACAGGCGGCGAGCAGTACCTC. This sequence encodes CSGLGTGGEQYL.

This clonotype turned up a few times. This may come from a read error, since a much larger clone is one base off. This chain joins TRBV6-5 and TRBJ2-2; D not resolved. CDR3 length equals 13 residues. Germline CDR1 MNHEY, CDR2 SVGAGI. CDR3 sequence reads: CACSADLNGELFF. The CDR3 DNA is TGTGCCTGCAGTGCGGATCTAAACGGGGAGCTGTTTTTT.

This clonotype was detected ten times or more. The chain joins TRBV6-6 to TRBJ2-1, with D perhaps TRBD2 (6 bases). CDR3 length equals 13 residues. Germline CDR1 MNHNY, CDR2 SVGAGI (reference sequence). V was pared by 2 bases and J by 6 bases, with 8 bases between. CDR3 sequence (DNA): TGTGCCAGCAGTTACGGCGGGACCAATGAGCAGTTCTTC. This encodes CASSYGGTNEQFF.

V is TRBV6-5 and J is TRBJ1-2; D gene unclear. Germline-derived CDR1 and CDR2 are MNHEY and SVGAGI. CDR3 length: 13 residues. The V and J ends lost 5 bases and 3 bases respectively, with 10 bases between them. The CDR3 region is CASSHAAYYGYTF. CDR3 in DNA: TGTGCCAGCAGTCACGCCGCCTACTATGGCTACACCTTC.

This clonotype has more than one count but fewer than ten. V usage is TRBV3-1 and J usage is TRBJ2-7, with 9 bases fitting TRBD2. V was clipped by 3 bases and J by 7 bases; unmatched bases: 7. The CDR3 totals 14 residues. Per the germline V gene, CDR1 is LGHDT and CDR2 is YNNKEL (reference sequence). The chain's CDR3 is CASSHLAGKKEQYF. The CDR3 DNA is TGTGCCAGCAGCCATCTAGCGGGAAAGAAGGAGCAGTACTTC.

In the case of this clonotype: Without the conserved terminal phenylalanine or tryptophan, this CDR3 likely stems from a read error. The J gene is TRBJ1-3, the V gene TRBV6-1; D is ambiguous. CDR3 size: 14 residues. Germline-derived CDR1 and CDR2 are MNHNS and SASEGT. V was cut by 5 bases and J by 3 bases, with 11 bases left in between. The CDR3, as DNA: TGTGCCAGCAGTTCGGGAGTCAGTGGAAACACCATATATCTT. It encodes CASSSGVSGNTIYL.

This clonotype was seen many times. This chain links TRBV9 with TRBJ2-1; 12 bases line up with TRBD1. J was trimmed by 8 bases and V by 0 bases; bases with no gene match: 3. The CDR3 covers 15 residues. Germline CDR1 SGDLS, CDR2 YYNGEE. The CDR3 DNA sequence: TGTGCCAGCAGCGTAGTAGGGGACAGGGGGCATGAGCAGTTCTTC. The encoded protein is CASSVVGDRGHEQFF.